A selection of T cell receptor beta chains follows, all from one sample in a study of blood T cell repertoires in COVID-19. Some clones are missing from TCRdb's copy, which holds only in-frame ones; the method was immunoSEQ multiplex PCR. This table holds 300,000 or so clones, about nine tenths found once. The sequencing sample was made of peripheral blood. Receptor source: a man aged 50 or older with active or convalescent COVID-19. The CDR3 runs from the conserved cysteine through the conserved F or W. The order of the fields is J gene, clone size, V gene, D gene, CDR3 DNA, CDR3 protein. D genes are given only for firm matches. The listing skips clone size in some rows; elsewhere it reads once, few, many or a size class.

>TRBJ2-1|-|TRBV5-1|-
TGCGCCAGCAGCTTGGACGCGGCCAACAATGAGCAGTTCTTC
CASSLDAANNEQFF
>TRBJ1-2|-|TRBV9|-
TGTGCCAGCAGCGTAGGCGGGAGGTCTGTTGACTATGGCTACACCTTC
CASSVGGRSVDYGYTF
>TRBJ2-1|-|TRBV30|TRBD2
TGTGCCTGGCGTAGCGGGTACTCCTACAATGAGCAGTTCTTC
CAWRSGYSYNEQFF
>TRBJ1-4|-|TRBV30|-
TGTGCCTGGTTGGACTCCTCTGAAAAACTGTTTTTT
CAWLDSSEKLFF
>TRBJ1-2|-|TRBV28|-
TGTGCCAGCAGTTTCATACAGATGGGCTATGGCTACACCTTC
CASSFIQMGYGYTF
>TRBJ1-3|-|TRBV28|-
TGTGCCAGCAGTTTTGAGGGCACTGGAAACACCATATATTTT
CASSFEGTGNTIYF
>TRBJ1-2|-|TRBV28|TRBD1
TGTGCCAGCAGTTTATTTCCAGGGGGGAGAGGCTACACCTTC
CASSLFPGGRGYTF
>TRBJ2-5|-|TRBV7-2|TRBD2
TGTGCCAGCAGCCCCGCTAGCGGGGGGGCCAGAGAGACCCAGTACTTC
CASSPASGGARETQYF
>TRBJ1-6|-|TRBV6-5|-
TGTGCCGGGGCGACAGAGTATAATTCACCCCTCCACTTT
CAGATEYNSPLHF
>TRBJ1-1|-|TRBV6-5|-
TGTGCCAGCAGCTCGGTTGAGGCTGCGAACACTGAAGCTTTCTTT
CASSSVEAANTEAFF
>TRBJ1-2|-|TRBV28|-
TGTGCCAGCAGCCTACAGGGAGCGGCGAGGGGCTACACCTTC
CASSLQGAARGYTF
>TRBJ1-2|-|TRBV6-5|TRBD1
TGTGCCAGCAGTTACCAGACAGGGTCTGGCGGCTACACCTTC
CASSYQTGSGGYTF
>TRBJ1-5|-|TRBV5-6|TRBD1
TGTGCCAGCAGCTTGTGGACAGGGCTGAATCAGCCCCAGCATTTT
CASSLWTGLNQPQHF
>TRBJ2-7|-|TRBV3-1/TRBV3-2|TRBD2
TGTGCCAGCAGCCATTTTCTAGCGGGAGGATCCTACGAGCAGTACTTC
CASSHFLAGGSYEQYF
>TRBJ1-2|-|TRBV19|TRBD1
TGTGCCAGTAGTCCCGGACAGGGAACTAACTATGGCTACACCTTC
CASSPGQGTNYGYTF
>TRBJ1-5|-|TRBV19|-
TGTGCCAGTAGTATAACTGGGGGGGGCTTACAGCCCCAGCATTTT
CASSITGGGLQPQHF
>TRBJ1-1|-|TRBV24-1|-
TGTGCCACCAAAGGAGCGAACACTGAAGCTTTCTTT
CATKGANTEAFF
>TRBJ2-3|-|TRBV27|TRBD1
TGTGCCAGCAGTAGGGACAGGGGGGATACGCAGTATTTT
CASSRDRGDTQYF
>TRBJ1-6|-|TRBV5-1|-
TGCGCCAGCAGCTTTGGCACAGCCGACTATAATTCACCCCTCCACTTT
CASSFGTADYNSPLHF
>TRBJ1-1|-|TRBV9|TRBD1
TGTGCCAGCAGCCCCCACACAGGGGCGAACACTGAAGCTTTCTTT
CASSPHTGANTEAFF
>TRBJ2-2|-|TRBV4-3|TRBD1
TGCGCCAGCAGCCAAGAAGGGACAGGGGCCCCCGGGGAGCTGTTTTTT
CASSQEGTGAPGELFF
>TRBJ2-1|-|TRBV3-1/TRBV3-2|TRBD2
TGTGCCAGCAGCCCGGGACTAGTAAGGGGAAATGAGCAGTTCTTC
CASSPGLVRGNEQFF
>TRBJ2-3|-|TRBV6-5|-
TGTGCCAGCAGTTACTGGGTAGAGGCAGATACGCAGTATTTT
CASSYWVEADTQYF
>TRBJ1-5|-|TRBV24-1|-
TGTGCCACCAGTGGAGACAGCTATCAGCCCCAGCATTTT
CATSGDSYQPQHF
>TRBJ1-5|-|TRBV19|TRBD1
TGTGCCAGTAGTATGGGGACAGGGGTGCAGCCCCAGCATTTT
CASSMGTGVQPQHF
>TRBJ2-3|-|TRBV7-9|TRBD2
TGTGCCAGCAGCTACGGAAAGCTAGCGGCTTCAGATACGCAGTATTTT
CASSYGKLAASDTQYF
>TRBJ1-2|few|TRBV6-5|-
TGTGCCAGCAGTTATGACTCGAAGCCCTACGGCTACACCTTC
CASSYDSKPYGYTF
>TRBJ1-6|-|TRBV6-5|-
TGTGCCAGCAGTCCCAGGCGGGGAAGTAACTCACCCCTCCACTTT
CASSPRRGSNSPLHF
>TRBJ2-5|once|TRBV3-1/TRBV3-2|TRBD1
TGTGCCAGCAGCCAGAATGACAGGGGAGCAGAGACCCAGTACTTC
CASSQNDRGAETQYF
>TRBJ2-1|-|TRBV6-5|TRBD2
TGTGCCAGCAGGCTAGCGGGGGGATACAATGAGCAGTTCTTC
CASRLAGGYNEQFF
>TRBJ1-2|-|TRBV12-5|TRBD1
TGTGCTAGTGGACCCGGGACAGGCTACTATGGCTACACCTTC
CASGPGTGYYGYTF
>TRBJ1-3|-|TRBV7-8|TRBD1
TGTGCCAGCAGCTTAGTTTATGGGACAGATTCTACCTCTGGAAACACCATATATTTT
CASSLVYGTDSTSGNTIYF
>TRBJ2-2|-|TRBV18|-
TGTGCCAGCTCACCAGTCAGGGTGGACACCGGGGAGCTGTTTTTT
CASSPVRVDTGELFF
>TRBJ1-4|-|TRBV5-5|-
TGTGCCAGCAGCTTGGCAGACAGGTCAACTAATGAAAAACTGTTTTTT
CASSLADRSTNEKLFF
>TRBJ1-3|once|TRBV19|-
TGTGCCAGTAGAAGTAAGGAGGCTGGAAACACCATATATTTT
CASRSKEAGNTIYF
>TRBJ1-4|-|TRBV4-1|-
TGCGCCAGCAGCCAAGACTCCGCGGGTCCGAGTGAAAAACTGTTTTTT
CASSQDSAGPSEKLFF
>TRBJ2-6|few|TRBV7-9|-
TGTGCCAGCAGAGAAGGGGAAAACGTCCTGACTTTC
CASREGENVLTF
>TRBJ2-3|-|TRBV14|TRBD2
TGTGCCAGCAGCTTTCGACTAGCGGTCACAGATACGCAGTATTTT
CASSFRLAVTDTQYF
>TRBJ1-6|-|TRBV28|-
TGTGCCAGCATGGCCCCGCGGGGGAACTATAATTCACCCCTCCACTTT
CASMAPRGNYNSPLHF
>TRBJ1-6|-|TRBV5-8|-
TGTGCCAGCATCTGGAGGGCTAATTCACCCCTCCACTTT
CASIWRANSPLHF
>TRBJ1-2|-|TRBV4-2|-
TGTGCCAGCAGCCAAGATCGCGGGGTTGGCTATGGCTACACCTTC
CASSQDRGVGYGYTF
>TRBJ2-5|-|TRBV5-1|TRBD2
TGCGCCAGCAACTGGGGGGGGCAAGAGACCCAGTACTTC
CASNWGGQETQYF
>TRBJ2-5|-|TRBV29-1|TRBD2
TGCAGCGTAGATGGGACTAGCGGGAACCAAGAGACCCAGTACTTC
CSVDGTSGNQETQYF
>TRBJ1-6|-|TRBV30|TRBD1
TGTGCCTGGAGTAGACAGGGAGATTCACCCCTCCACTTT
CAWSRQGDSPLHF
>TRBJ1-3|-|TRBV11-2|-
TGTGCCAGCAGAAACAGCGGCGGAAACACCATATATTTT
CASRNSGGNTIYF
>TRBJ2-2|few|TRBV27|-
TGTGCCAGCAGTTTCAGTTCCGCAGGGAACACCGGGGAGCTGTTTTTT
CASSFSSAGNTGELFF
>TRBJ2-5|-|TRBV7-2|-
TGTGCCAGCAGCTTAGTAGTAACAGGGAGAGAGACCCAGTACTTC
CASSLVVTGRETQYF
>TRBJ1-1|-|TRBV6-5|TRBD1
TGTGCCAGCAGTTACTCCGGACAGGGGGCGACTGAAGCTTTCTTT
CASSYSGQGATEAFF
>TRBJ1-1|-|TRBV2|-
TGTGCCAGCAGTGTGACAGGCACGGTCGCTGAAGCTTTCTTT
CASSVTGTVAEAFF
>TRBJ1-2|once|TRBV4-1|TRBD1
TGCGCCAGCAGCCGGAACCGGGACAGCAACTATGGCTACACCTTC
CASSRNRDSNYGYTF
>TRBJ2-1|-|TRBV19|-
TGTGCCAGTAGTATACAGCGGGTCGGCTACAATGAGCAGTTCTTC
CASSIQRVGYNEQFF
>TRBJ1-1|-|TRBV18|-
TGTGCCAGCTCACCTAAACAGGGTCCCCACCCTGAAGCTTTCTTT
CASSPKQGPHPEAFF
>TRBJ1-3|once|TRBV28|-
TGTGCCAGCACCCTACTCACAGGGACGGGAAACACCATATATTTT
CASTLLTGTGNTIYF
>TRBJ2-7|-|TRBV2|TRBD2
TGTGCCAGCGCAGGCGGGGGGACCTACGAGCAGTACTTC
CASAGGGTYEQYF